The rows below give T cell receptor beta chains drawn from one sample of a study of cytomegalovirus exposure and HLA in healthy donors. This table comes from immunoSEQ multiplex PCR, and its TCRdb copy is limited to in-frame clones, with some not included. This sample has roughly 140,000 clones; approximately 81% occur once, and the top ten carry 3.5% to 4.5%. Sample: PBMCs. These receptors all come from a woman in her 40s in good health and CMV-seropositive. CDR3s include the opening cysteine and the closing phenylalanine or tryptophan. The D gene is left open where the match is weak. Clone size is stated in some rows and not others, as once, few, many or a class when expanded.

J gene: TRBJ1-1
D gene: -
V gene: TRBV5-1
CDR3 length: 13
clone size: -
CDR3 protein: CASSLPGNTEAFF
CDR3 DNA: TGCGCCAGCAGCCTCCCCGGGAACACTGAAGCTTTCTTT

J gene: TRBJ2-3
D gene: -
V gene: TRBV18
CDR3 length: 14
clone size: -
CDR3 protein: CASSPGTPVLAQYF
CDR3 DNA: TGTGCCAGCTCCCCCGGGACACCAGTTTTGGCGCAGTATTTT

J gene: TRBJ2-1
D gene: TRBD2
V gene: TRBV29-1
CDR3 length: 14
clone size: -
CDR3 protein: CSASFSGTYNEQFF
CDR3 DNA: TGCAGCGCCTCCTTTAGCGGGACCTACAATGAGCAGTTCTTC

J gene: TRBJ1-1
D gene: TRBD1
V gene: TRBV6-5
CDR3 length: 11
clone size: few
CDR3 protein: CASTKGATAFF
CDR3 DNA: TGTGCCAGCACCAAGGGGGCGACAGCTTTCTTT

J gene: TRBJ2-4
D gene: -
V gene: TRBV5-1
CDR3 length: 14
clone size: -
CDR3 protein: CASSLVGSPNIQYF
CDR3 DNA: TGCGCCAGCAGCTTGGTTGGGAGTCCAAACATTCAGTACTTC

J gene: TRBJ2-5
D gene: -
V gene: TRBV2
CDR3 length: 17
clone size: -
CDR3 protein: CASEMNGLGGHQETQYF
CDR3 DNA: TGTGCCAGCGAAATGAATGGGTTGGGGGGGCACCAAGAGACCCAGTACTTC

J gene: TRBJ1-5
D gene: -
V gene: TRBV7-2
CDR3 length: 14
clone size: few
CDR3 protein: CASSLIGGNQPQHF
CDR3 DNA: TGTGCCAGCAGCTTAATCGGGGGTAATCAGCCCCAGCATTTT

J gene: TRBJ2-5
D gene: -
V gene: TRBV6-1
CDR3 length: 15
clone size: once
CDR3 protein: CASSERRAGRETQYF
CDR3 DNA: TGTGCCAGCAGTGAAAGGCGGGCAGGGAGGGAGACCCAGTACTTC

J gene: TRBJ1-5
D gene: TRBD1
V gene: TRBV6-6
CDR3 length: 15
clone size: -
CDR3 protein: CASSTAGQGLQPQHF
CDR3 DNA: TGTGCCAGCAGTACCGCGGGACAGGGACTTCAGCCCCAGCATTTT

J gene: TRBJ2-3
D gene: -
V gene: TRBV10-2
CDR3 length: 14
clone size: once
CDR3 protein: CASLPRPRTDTQYF
CDR3 DNA: TGCGCCAGCCTCCCGAGGCCCCGCACAGATACGCAGTATTTT

J gene: TRBJ1-2
D gene: TRBD1
V gene: TRBV5-6
CDR3 length: 12
clone size: -
CDR3 protein: CASSIDRAGYTF
CDR3 DNA: TGTGCCAGCAGCATCGACAGGGCTGGCTACACCTTC

J gene: TRBJ1-1
D gene: -
V gene: TRBV5-5
CDR3 length: 13
clone size: -
CDR3 protein: CASSHNSGTEAFF
CDR3 DNA: TGTGCCAGCAGCCACAATTCAGGGACTGAAGCTTTCTTT

J gene: TRBJ2-3
D gene: -
V gene: TRBV5-1
CDR3 length: 14
clone size: -
CDR3 protein: CASSLGGRQDTQYF
CDR3 DNA: TGCGCCAGCAGCTTGGGTGGGAGGCAGGATACGCAGTATTTT

J gene: TRBJ2-7
D gene: -
V gene: TRBV28
CDR3 length: 14
clone size: few
CDR3 protein: CASKSPAGTYEQYF
CDR3 DNA: TGTGCCAGCAAATCCCCGGCGGGAACCTACGAGCAGTACTTC

J gene: TRBJ1-4
D gene: -
V gene: TRBV2
CDR3 length: 14
clone size: -
CDR3 protein: CASRTPSLGEKLFF
CDR3 DNA: TGTGCCAGCAGAACACCTAGCTTGGGGGAAAAACTGTTTTTT

J gene: TRBJ2-3
D gene: TRBD2
V gene: TRBV29-1
CDR3 length: 14
clone size: -
CDR3 protein: CSVDSGGATDTQYF
CDR3 DNA: TGCAGCGTTGACTCCGGGGGGGCCACAGATACGCAGTATTTT

J gene: TRBJ2-7
D gene: -
V gene: TRBV7-7
CDR3 length: 14
clone size: -
CDR3 protein: CASSLDPGSYEQYF
CDR3 DNA: TGTGCCAGCAGCTTAGACCCAGGCTCCTACGAGCAGTACTTC

J gene: TRBJ1-6
D gene: -
V gene: TRBV9
CDR3 length: 14
clone size: -
CDR3 protein: CASSVATRGSPLHF
CDR3 DNA: TGTGCCAGCAGCGTAGCTACTCGGGGTTCACCCCTCCACTTT

J gene: TRBJ2-3
D gene: TRBD1
V gene: TRBV19
CDR3 length: 14
clone size: few
CDR3 protein: CASRRTGALDTQYF
CDR3 DNA: TGTGCCAGTAGGCGGACAGGGGCTCTGGATACGCAGTATTTT

J gene: TRBJ1-2
D gene: TRBD1
V gene: TRBV6-1
CDR3 length: 15
clone size: -
CDR3 protein: CASRGGGQGWGGYTF
CDR3 DNA: TGTGCCAGCAGGGGCGGCGGACAGGGATGGGGTGGCTACACCTTC

J gene: TRBJ2-7
D gene: TRBD2
V gene: TRBV29-1
CDR3 length: 15
clone size: once
CDR3 protein: CSVEVGLAGIDEQYF
CDR3 DNA: TGCAGCGTTGAAGTGGGACTAGCGGGAATCGACGAGCAGTACTTC

J gene: TRBJ2-5
D gene: -
V gene: TRBV5-1
CDR3 length: 12
clone size: -
CDR3 protein: CATGTSFETQYF
CDR3 DNA: TGCGCCACCGGGACATCCTTCGAGACCCAGTACTTC

J gene: TRBJ2-7
D gene: -
V gene: TRBV10-2
CDR3 length: 14
clone size: -
CDR3 protein: CASSGRAGTYEQYF
CDR3 DNA: TGCGCCAGCAGTGGGAGGGCAGGCACCTACGAGCAGTACTTC

J gene: TRBJ1-2
D gene: -
V gene: TRBV2
CDR3 length: 13
clone size: -
CDR3 protein: CASSEGQVYGYTF
CDR3 DNA: TGTGCCAGCAGTGAGGGACAAGTCTATGGCTACACCTTC

J gene: TRBJ1-1
D gene: -
V gene: TRBV7-2
CDR3 length: 14
clone size: -
CDR3 protein: CASSLGTLNTEAFF
CDR3 DNA: TGTGCCAGCAGCTTAGGGACACTCAACACTGAAGCTTTCTTT

J gene: TRBJ2-3
D gene: -
V gene: TRBV12-5
CDR3 length: 13
clone size: -
CDR3 protein: CASGFGSTDTQYF
CDR3 DNA: TGTGCTAGTGGTTTCGGGTCCACAGATACGCAGTATTTT

J gene: TRBJ2-7
D gene: -
V gene: TRBV30
CDR3 length: 12
clone size: -
CDR3 protein: CAWSVGAYEQYF
CDR3 DNA: TGTGCCTGGAGTGTTGGAGCCTACGAGCAGTACTTC

J gene: TRBJ2-7
D gene: TRBD1
V gene: TRBV5-1
CDR3 length: 15
clone size: -
CDR3 protein: CASSLERRTGYEQYF
CDR3 DNA: TGCGCCAGCAGCTTGGAACGCCGGACAGGTTACGAGCAGTACTTC

J gene: TRBJ1-2
D gene: -
V gene: TRBV19
CDR3 length: 14
clone size: few
CDR3 protein: CASSMGSDGEGYTF
CDR3 DNA: TGTGCCAGTAGTATGGGCTCCGACGGCGAGGGCTACACCTTC

J gene: TRBJ2-3
D gene: -
V gene: TRBV27
CDR3 length: 15
clone size: -
CDR3 protein: CASRWEPRRTDTQYF
CDR3 DNA: TGTGCCAGCCGGTGGGAGCCTAGGAGGACAGATACGCAGTATTTT

J gene: TRBJ2-7
D gene: TRBD2
V gene: TRBV18
CDR3 length: 16
clone size: -
CDR3 protein: CASSPARGASIYEQYF
CDR3 DNA: TGTGCCAGCTCACCGGCGCGGGGGGCGTCAATTTACGAGCAGTACTTC

J gene: TRBJ1-1
D gene: -
V gene: TRBV18
CDR3 length: 14
clone size: -
CDR3 protein: CASSPLKGHAEAFF
CDR3 DNA: TGTGCCAGCTCACCTCTTAAGGGACATGCTGAAGCTTTCTTT

J gene: TRBJ1-6
D gene: -
V gene: TRBV7-6
CDR3 length: 17
clone size: -
CDR3 protein: CASSNRNTGASNSPLHF
CDR3 DNA: TGTGCCAGCAGCAATCGAAACACAGGAGCAAGTAATTCACCCCTCCACTTT

J gene: TRBJ2-1
D gene: TRBD2
V gene: TRBV18
CDR3 length: 17
clone size: -
CDR3 protein: CASSPPTGLAAYNEQFF
CDR3 DNA: TGTGCCAGCTCACCACCCACGGGACTAGCCGCTTACAATGAGCAGTTCTTC

J gene: TRBJ2-5
D gene: TRBD1
V gene: TRBV5-8
CDR3 length: 15
clone size: once
CDR3 protein: CASSSTGGAGETQYF
CDR3 DNA: TGTGCCAGCAGCTCCACAGGGGGCGCGGGAGAGACCCAGTACTTC

J gene: TRBJ1-2
D gene: -
V gene: TRBV6-5
CDR3 length: 14
clone size: -
CDR3 protein: CASRYRTGNYGYTF
CDR3 DNA: TGTGCCAGCAGGTACAGGACGGGAAACTATGGCTACACCTTC

J gene: TRBJ1-1
D gene: -
V gene: TRBV28
CDR3 length: 14
clone size: -
CDR3 protein: CASIGRGRSTEAFF
CDR3 DNA: TGTGCCAGCATCGGTAGGGGAAGGAGCACTGAAGCTTTCTTT

J gene: TRBJ1-1
D gene: TRBD1
V gene: TRBV6-6
CDR3 length: 11
clone size: few
CDR3 protein: CASRDRGEAFF
CDR3 DNA: TGTGCCAGCAGGGACAGGGGTGAGGCTTTCTTT

J gene: TRBJ1-1
D gene: -
V gene: TRBV9
CDR3 length: 14
clone size: -
CDR3 protein: CASSVTGLNTEAFF
CDR3 DNA: TGTGCCAGCAGCGTAACGGGGTTGAACACTGAAGCTTTCTTT

J gene: TRBJ2-3
D gene: TRBD1
V gene: TRBV11-2
CDR3 length: 16
clone size: -
CDR3 protein: CASNTAHGQGTDTQYF
CDR3 DNA: TGTGCCAGCAACACTGCCCATGGACAGGGGACAGATACGCAGTATTTT

J gene: TRBJ2-3
D gene: -
V gene: TRBV7-6
CDR3 length: 14
clone size: -
CDR3 protein: CASSTGGGGGTQYF
CDR3 DNA: TGTGCCAGCAGCACCGGAGGGGGGGGAGGAACGCAGTATTTT

J gene: TRBJ1-5
D gene: TRBD1
V gene: TRBV5-4
CDR3 length: 17
clone size: -
CDR3 protein: CASSLGPGQGANQPQHF
CDR3 DNA: TGTGCCAGCAGCTTGGGCCCGGGACAGGGGGCTAATCAGCCCCAGCATTTT

J gene: TRBJ2-3
D gene: -
V gene: TRBV19
CDR3 length: 13
clone size: -
CDR3 protein: CASSVLAEDTQYF
CDR3 DNA: TGTGCCAGTAGTGTTTTAGCCGAAGATACGCAGTATTTT

J gene: TRBJ2-7
D gene: TRBD2
V gene: TRBV7-8
CDR3 length: 15
clone size: -
CDR3 protein: CASSPRLAGTYEQYF
CDR3 DNA: TGTGCCAGCAGCCCACGACTAGCGGGAACCTACGAGCAGTACTTC

J gene: TRBJ1-2
D gene: -
V gene: TRBV7-9
CDR3 length: 14
clone size: -
CDR3 protein: CASSSPDRLYGYTF
CDR3 DNA: TGTGCCAGCAGCTCACCGGACAGACTCTATGGCTACACCTTC

J gene: TRBJ1-2
D gene: -
V gene: TRBV7-2
CDR3 length: 13
clone size: -
CDR3 protein: CASSLPPSYGYTF
CDR3 DNA: TGTGCCAGCAGCTTACCCCCCTCCTATGGCTACACCTTC

J gene: TRBJ2-5
D gene: TRBD2
V gene: TRBV11-2
CDR3 length: 16
clone size: -
CDR3 protein: CASSLDSGRAGETQYF
CDR3 DNA: TGTGCCAGCAGCTTAGATAGCGGGAGGGCCGGGGAGACCCAGTACTTC

J gene: TRBJ2-2
D gene: -
V gene: TRBV30
CDR3 length: 15
clone size: -
CDR3 protein: CAWSSLSGATGELFF
CDR3 DNA: TGTGCCTGGAGTAGTCTGTCAGGGGCCACCGGGGAGCTGTTTTTT

J gene: TRBJ1-6
D gene: -
V gene: TRBV19
CDR3 length: 16
clone size: -
CDR3 protein: CASTPTVRLLGSPLHF
CDR3 DNA: TGTGCCAGTACCCCTACGGTCAGACTCCTTGGTTCACCCCTCCACTTT